This note documents a single T cell receptor (beta chain) sequence. Between the trimmed V and J ends, which lost 10 bases and 4 bases, there was a span of 12 bases. The germline V gene has CDR1 MNHEY and CDR2 SVGAGI. The CDR3 consists of 12 residues. This entry is derived from a study of cytomegalovirus exposure and HLA in healthy donors. Study-level information: Of the donors genotyped, approximately 400 in all, 75% to 85% fell in the Caucasian-associated ancestry cluster.

The study ran its PCR with 60 Vbeta and 13 Jbeta primers. The data were produced by immunoSEQ multiplex PCR, yet TCRdb's version contains in-frame clones alone and is incomplete. The table shows more than 90,000 clones, with 70% to 85% occurring only once. The TCR originated in a man aged 50 to 59 in good health and CMV-seropositive. The sample consisted of PBMCs. This chain connects TRBV6-5 to TRBJ2-3; tentatively, D is TRBD1 (5 bases). Here the CDR3 DNA reads TGTGCCACCCAAGGGGTGGCAGATACGCAGTATTTT. It encodes CATQGVADTQYF.